This TCR beta chain was documented in a study of T-cell memory formation after mild COVID-19. Study-wide background: Clustering of TCRs was largely donor specific. Study-wide results and limits: There was no confirmation that second-wave clones peaking on day 37 were SARS-CoV-2 specific.

CDR1 is SGHRS and CDR2 is YFSETQ in the germline V gene. The V end was cut by 2 bases, the J end by 10 bases, with 13 bases between. This CDR3 is built from 14 residues. With regard to this clonotype: Its target is unknown.

Constant-segment primers served in 5'RACE that generated TCR alpha and TCR beta cDNA libraries bearing sample barcodes and UMIs. TCRdb analysed the 5' RACE reads with MiXCR anew, one entry per CDR3 protein. The sample contains about 470,000 distinct CDR3 sequences, around 27% of which appear only once. V and J are TRBV5-1 and TRBJ1-6, with no clear D. The sequencing input was PBMCs or a T cell subset sorted from them (not recorded which). This sequence originates from an adult woman who had mild COVID-19 (a few samples of this study predate the infection). Cell type and time point are not known. The CDR3 here is CASSFSEEKSPLHF. CDR3 DNA sequence: TGCGCCAGCAGCTTTTCGGAGGAGAAGTCACCCCTCCACTTT.